One sample yielded the 24 T cell receptor beta chains listed below, sequenced in a study of blood T cell repertoires in COVID-19 (TCRdb year 2020). The library was generated by the immunoSEQ multiplex PCR assay. Not all clones reach the TCRdb copy of this immuneACCESS table, which keeps in-frame sequences only. Checked studies attribute under half of the gap to unresolved V genes and leave the rest unexplained. Across this sample there are roughly 170,000 clones, with about 88% seen only once. The ten largest clonotypes hold about 26% of the sample. Sequencing was performed on peripheral blood. These receptor sequences come from a man in his sixties with acute or convalescent COVID-19.

This chain connects TRBV21-1 to TRBJ2-7; the DNA was not compared with TRBD1, the D call given in the table. TRBV21-1 has pseudogene status. There are 14 residues in the CDR3. CDR3 DNA: TGTGCCAGCAGCAGGCACAGGGGGGTCTACGAGCAGTACTTC. Translation: CASSRHRGVYEQYF.

This clone was picked up a small number of times. This chain uses TRBV3-1 (or the pseudogene TRBV3-2) with TRBJ2-1; 7 nucleotides agree with TRBD1. With 4 bases clipped from V and 10 bases from J, the junction kept 10 bases outside the gene matches. Germline CDR1 is LGHDT and CDR2 is YNNKEL (reference sequence). This CDR3 spans 14 amino acids. CDR3 residues: CASSLPRGRNEQFF. For the CDR3, the DNA is TGTGCCAGCAGCCTCCCGAGGGGGCGAAACGAGCAGTTCTTC.

V and J are TRBV30 and TRBJ1-6; the D gene is possibly TRBD1 (6 bases). Germline CDR1 is GTSNPN and CDR2 is SVGIG (reference sequence). V lost 0 bases, J lost 6 bases, and 12 bases lay in between. This CDR3 is built from 15 residues. The CDR3 DNA sequence: TGTGCCTGGAGTGTTAACGGACAGCCTAATTCACCCCTCCACTTT. This encodes CAWSVNGQPNSPLHF.

The chain carries TRBV12-3 or TRBV12-4 and TRBJ1-2; the D is unclear. The ends were cut back, 7 bases at V and 6 bases at J, with 15 bases in the middle. The CDR3 loop spans 13 amino acids. The CDR3 sequence is CASTQTRGNGYTF. The CDR3 DNA reads as TGTGCCAGCACCCAGACACGGGGAAATGGCTACACCTTC.

The chain recombines TRBV19 with TRBJ1-6, with 7 bases that match TRBD1. With 1 base clipped from V and 7 bases from J, the junction kept 4 bases outside the gene matches. Germline V gene lookup returns CDR1 LNHDA and CDR2 SQIVND (reference sequence). This CDR3 has 15 residues. The CDR3 DNA reads as TGTGCCAGTAGTATAGTGGGCAGGGGGAATTCACCCCTCCACTTT. Translating gives CASSIVGRGNSPLHF.

V and J are TRBV5-1 and TRBJ2-1; D is uncertain. Germline assignment: CDR1 SGHRS and CDR2 YFSETQ. The CDR3 runs to 15 residues. Trimming removed 1 base at V and 3 bases at J, with 11 bases between. CDR3 nucleotide sequence: TGCGCCAGCAGCTTGACCAGCGCCAACTACAATGAGCAGTTCTTC. Its translation is CASSLTSANYNEQFF.

The table lists this clone with a count of one. The chain links TRBV9 to TRBJ1-2, with D possibly being TRBD1 (6 bases). The germline V and J ends were trimmed by 3 bases and 8 bases, with 14 bases remaining between them. Germline CDR1 is SGDLS and CDR2 is YYNGEE. This CDR3 has 13 residues. For the CDR3, the DNA is TGTGCCAGCAGCGAAAGGGGGACGAGAGGCTACACCTTC. Protein product: CASSERGTRGYTF. Combining the CDR3 with reference TRBV9 and TRBJ1-2 gives the whole variable domain DSGVTQTPKHLITATGQRVTLRCSPRSGDLSVYWYQQSLDQGLQFLIQYYNGEERAKGNILERFSAQQFPDLHSELNLSSLELGDSALYFCASSERGTRGYTFGSGTRLTVV.

V usage is TRBV19 and J usage is TRBJ1-5, with a possible D match to TRBD1 (6 bases). Trimming left V 5 bases short and J 0 bases short, with 17 bases between. This CDR3 is 17 amino acids long. The germline V gene encodes CDR1 LNHDA and CDR2 SQIVND (reference sequence). The CDR3: CASSPNTGFSSNQPQHF. The CDR3 nucleotides read TGTGCCAGTAGTCCAAATACAGGGTTTAGTAGCAATCAGCCCCAGCATTTT.

This clone was counted a single time. V gene TRBV2 combines with J gene TRBJ2-5; 7 bases match TRBD1. CDR3 length equals 13 residues. Germline values: CDR1 SNHLY, CDR2 FYNNEI. The J segment lost 1 base and the V segment lost 8 bases, leaving 4 bases of the junction unmatched. CDR3 coding DNA: TGTGCCAGCCTGACAGGGCTCCAAGAGACCCAGTACTTC. Its translation: CASLTGLQETQYF. The complete variable domain, with remaining parts taken from reference TRBV2 and TRBJ2-5, reads EPEVTQTPSHQVTQMGQEVILRCVPISNHLYFYWYRQILGQKVEFLVSFYNNEISEKSEIFDDQFSVERPDGSNFTLKIRSTKLEDSAMYFCASLTGLQETQYFGPGTRLLVL.

The chain couples TRBV6-4 to TRBJ2-1; 8 positions match TRBD1. This CDR3 comprises 14 residues. V lost 6 bases to trimming and J lost 6 bases; unmatched junction nucleotides: 7. In germline, CDR1 is MRHNA, CDR2 SNTAGT. In nucleotides, the CDR3 is TGTGCCAGCAGCCGGGACAGGAGTATCAATGAGCAGTTCTTC. Protein: CASSRDRSINEQFF.

The V and J genes are TRBV7-8 and TRBJ2-5; TRBD2 matches at 11 bases. CDR1 is SGHVS and CDR2 is FQNEAQ in the germline V gene. Trimming removed 0 bases from V and 5 bases from J; junction bases left unmatched: 2. The CDR3 totals 15 residues. DNA of the CDR3: TGTGCCAGCAGCTTAGCGCCTAGCGGGAGGGAGACCCAGTACTTC. Its protein is CASSLAPSGRETQYF. The full variable domain, with the rest looked up from reference TRBV7-8 and TRBJ2-5, is GAGVSQSPRYKVAKRGQDVALRCDPISGHVSLFWYQQALGQGPEFLTYFQNEAQLDKSGLPSDRFFAERPEGSVSTLKIQRTQQEDSAVYLCASSLAPSGRETQYFGPGTRLLVL.

The chain has TRBV2 and TRBJ1-2; possible D gene TRBD1, 5 bases. CDR3 length equals 11 residues. Germline-derived CDR1 and CDR2 are SNHLY and FYNNEI. Trimming pared 4 bases from V and 7 bases from J, leaving 7 bases between. CDR3 nucleotides: TGTGCCAGCAGTGTCGGGGGTGGCTACACCTTC. It is translated as CASSVGGGYTF.

The chain has TRBV21-1 and TRBJ2-1; the DNA was not compared with TRBD2, the D call given in the table. TRBV21-1 is a documented pseudogene. This CDR3 spans 15 amino acids. The CDR3 bases are TGTGCCAGCAGCAATAGCGGGAGAACTTACAATGAGCAGTTCTTC. Translation gives CASSNSGRTYNEQFF.

The rearrangement joins TRBV7-2 to TRBJ1-1, with D tentatively TRBD1 (6 bases). There are 15 residues in the CDR3. V gave up 0 bases and J gave up 8 bases, with 16 bases separating them. CDR1 and CDR2 from the germline V gene are SGHTA and FQGNSA. The CDR3 spells CASSLAPPGTREAFF. For the CDR3, the DNA is TGTGCCAGCAGCTTAGCTCCTCCCGGGACACGGGAAGCTTTCTTT. The full variable domain, completed using reference TRBV7-2 and TRBJ1-1, is GAGVSQSPSNKVTEKGKDVELRCDPISGHTALYWYRQSLGQGLEFLIYFQGNSAPDKSGLPSDRFSAERTGGSVSTLTIQRTQQEDSAVYLCASSLAPPGTREAFFGQGTRLTVV.

The chain uses TRBV7-8 and TRBJ1-4; D ambiguous. The germline CDR1 and CDR2 sequences are SGHVS and FQNEAQ. The CDR3 extends over 15 amino acids. The V gene lost 1 base and the J gene lost 6 bases, with 12 bases spanning the gap. The CDR3 reads CASSLVPSRDEKLFF. The CDR3 DNA follows: TGTGCCAGCAGCTTAGTTCCGAGTCGGGATGAAAAACTGTTTTTT.

The rearrangement joins TRBV7-2 to TRBJ1-1; TRBD1 is a possible D gene (5 bases). Trimming cost V 1 base and J 6 bases, with 9 bases left between them. The CDR3 has 13 residues. Germline V lookup: CDR1 SGHTA, CDR2 FQGNSA. CDR3 nucleotide sequence: TGTGCCAGCAGCTTAGGGGGGGTCGCTGAAGCTTTCTTT. Amino acids: CASSLGGVAEAFF.

The chain combines TRBV27 with TRBJ1-3, with TRBD1 as a possible D gene (6 bases). V lost 5 bases and J 2 bases, leaving 10 bases between the germline ends. The CDR3 loop spans 14 amino acids. Per germline, CDR1 MNHEY and CDR2 SMNVEV (reference sequence). This CDR3 is CASSPGTTGNTIYF. The CDR3 DNA follows: TGTGCCAGCAGTCCCGGGACAACTGGAAACACCATATATTTT.

The CDR3 DNA follows: TGCAGCGTTGTATCTGGGGACATTGGAGAGACCCAGTACTTC. Its translation is CSVVSGDIGETQYF. This rearrangement joins TRBV29-1 to TRBJ2-5, with a tentative D call TRBD1 (6 bases). The V and J ends lost 4 bases and 4 bases respectively, with 16 bases between them. Germline V CDR1 and CDR2: SQVTM, ANQGSEA. CDR3 length: 14 amino acids.

The rearrangement uses TRBV28 and TRBJ2-1, with D maybe TRBD2 (6 bases). V lost 8 bases to trimming and J lost 0 bases, with 14 bases between them. The CDR3 is 15 residues long. CDR1 MDHEN and CDR2 SYDVKM come from the germline V gene. CDR3 loop: CASLGGGSSYNEQFF. The CDR3 DNA follows: TGTGCCAGCCTCGGGGGAGGCAGCTCCTACAATGAGCAGTTCTTC.

The rearrangement uses TRBV4-3 and TRBJ1-2; D is possibly TRBD1 (6 bases). Per the germline V gene, CDR1 is LGHNA and CDR2 is YSLEER. The CDR3 is made up of 16 amino acids. The germline V and J ends were trimmed by 0 bases and 3 bases, with 14 bases remaining between them. CDR3 DNA sequence: TGCGCCAGCAGCCAAGATACAGGGAGGGCTGACTATGGCTACACCTTC. Translation gives CASSQDTGRADYGYTF.

The rearrangement links TRBV6-4 to TRBJ2-1, with 10 bases identical to TRBD1. Germline CDR1 is MRHNA and CDR2 is SNTAGT. Unmatched junction bases numbered 8, after V lost 5 bases and J lost 7 bases. The CDR3 spans 15 residues. CDR3 nucleotide sequence: TGTGCCAGCAGTTCCAGGGACAGGGGTCTGAATGAGCAGTTCTTC. The encoded protein is CASSSRDRGLNEQFF.

The chain joins TRBV30 to TRBJ2-1; perhaps TRBD1 as D (5 bases). V lost 4 bases and J 9 bases, leaving 22 bases between the germline ends. The CDR3 length is 15 residues. Germline values: CDR1 GTSNPN, CDR2 SVGIG (reference sequence). In DNA form, the CDR3 reads TGTGCCTGGACCCGGACCCGGACACAATTACGTGAGCAGTTCTTC. It yields the protein CAWTRTRTQLREQFF.

This chain connects TRBV11-2 to TRBJ2-1; D not certain. The CDR3 sequence is 11 residues long. Between the trimmed V and J ends, which lost 6 bases and 10 bases, there was a span of 10 bases. CDR1 and CDR2 from the germline V gene are SGHAT and FQNNGV. CDR3: CASSQIREQFF. The CDR3 DNA is TGTGCCAGCAGTCAAATCCGGGAGCAGTTCTTC.

The chain uses TRBV6-5 and TRBJ2-7; 8 nucleotides agree with TRBD2. The germline CDR1 and CDR2 sequences are MNHEY and SVGAGI. The CDR3 totals 15 residues. The V and J ends lost 4 bases and 5 bases, in that order; junction bases with no gene match: 10. The CDR3 region is CASSSFREGLDEQYF. The CDR3 region has the DNA TGTGCCAGCAGTTCCTTCCGGGAGGGCCTCGACGAGCAGTACTTC.